One and the same sample provided the 16 T cell receptor beta chains below, sequenced in a study of blood T cell repertoires in COVID-19 (dated by TCRdb to the early 2020s). Receptors were amplified or captured by the immunoSEQ multiplex PCR assay. The table comes from immuneACCESS by way of TCRdb, which keeps in-frame sequences with V and J called. Part of the clones is missing from these tables; in studies checked, under half for an unresolved V gene and the rest for unknown reasons. Across this sample there are approximately 300,000 clones, with approximately 90% seen only once. Of the sample, about 10% falls within the top ten clones. Sequences were obtained from PBMCs or T cells enriched from blood (not recorded which). Receptors originate from a woman aged 18-30 years who had recovered from COVID-19.

The J gene is TRBJ1-4, the V gene TRBV7-8, with D possibly matching TRBD1 (5 bases). Looked up from germline, CDR1 is SGHVS and CDR2 is FQNEAQ. The CDR3 loop spans 15 amino acids. V was pared by 8 bases and J by 2 bases, with 15 bases between. The CDR3 coding sequence is TGTGCCAGCCAGCCCACAGGAACGACTAATGAAAAACTGTTTTTT. It codes for CASQPTGTTNEKLFF.

Written as DNA, the CDR3 is TGTGCCAGCAGCCAAGATTGGACGGGAAGCTCCTACGAGCAGTACTTC. Its protein product is CASSQDWTGSSYEQYF. The gene calls are TRBV4-2 and TRBJ2-7, with a possible D match to TRBD2 (5 bases). Germline V gene sequence: CDR1 LGHNA, CDR2 YNFKEQ. Trimming pared 0 bases from V and 0 bases from J, leaving 12 bases between. The CDR3 is made up of 16 amino acids.

This chain connects TRBV5-1 to TRBJ2-1; 11 bases line up with TRBD2. This CDR3 region has 16 residues. Germline V gene sequence: CDR1 SGHRS, CDR2 YFSETQ. The V segment lost 4 bases and the J segment 0 bases; nucleotides outside the gene matches: 3. DNA of the CDR3: TGCGCCAGCAGCATTAGCGGGAGGGCCTCCTACAATGAGCAGTTCTTC. It encodes CASSISGRASYNEQFF.

This clone occurred a few times. Different DNA sequences within this sample yield the same CDR3. This chain links TRBV7-9 with TRBJ2-7; D is unresolved. The germline gives CDR1 SEHNR, CDR2 FQNEAQ (reference sequence). This CDR3 has 11 amino acids. Trimming took 5 bases from V and 0 from J, leaving 2 bases between them. The CDR3 DNA reads as TGTGCCAGCAGCCTCTCCTACGAGCAGTACTTC. Translated, it gives CASSLSYEQYF.

The rearrangement uses TRBV7-6 and TRBJ1-5; no reliable D call. Germline lookup yields CDR1 SGHVS and CDR2 FNYEAQ. This CDR3 contains 15 residues. The V end was cut by 1 base, the J end by 9 bases, with 16 bases between. The CDR3 protein is CASSLEEVEGMPQHF. The CDR3 coding sequence is TGTGCCAGCAGCTTAGAAGAGGTCGAGGGTATGCCCCAGCATTTT. Full variable domain (outside the CDR3, taken from reference TRBV7-6 and TRBJ1-5): GAGVSQSPRYKVTKRGQDVALRCDPISGHVSLYWYRQALGQGPEFLTYFNYEAQQDKSGLPNDRFSAERPEGSISTLTIQRTEQRDSAMYRCASSLEEVEGMPQHFGDGTRLSIL.

The genes are TRBV5-1 and TRBJ2-1, with 8 bases identical to TRBD1. Trimming cost V 3 bases and J 4 bases; bases outside gene matches: 12. The CDR3 extends over 17 amino acids. CDR1 is SGHRS, CDR2 YFSETQ, per germline. The CDR3 reads CASSWAPRDRSYNEQFF. As DNA, the CDR3 is TGCGCCAGCAGCTGGGCCCCCCGGGACAGGAGTTACAATGAGCAGTTCTTC.

The CDR3 loop reads CASSVDGQPYEQFF. The CDR3 DNA follows: TGTGCCAGCAGCGTAGATGGACAGCCCTATGAGCAGTTCTTC. The chain uses TRBV9 and TRBJ2-1; D is perhaps TRBD1 (6 bases). Trimming removed 0 bases at V and 8 bases at J, with 12 bases between. CDR1 is SGDLS and CDR2 is YYNGEE in the germline V gene. The CDR3 contains 14 residues. Full variable domain (remainder filled in from reference TRBV9 and TRBJ2-1): DSGVTQTPKHLITATGQRVTLRCSPRSGDLSVYWYQQSLDQGLQFLIQYYNGEERAKGNILERFSAQQFPDLHSELNLSSLELGDSALYFCASSVDGQPYEQFFGPGTRLTVL.

The chain recombines TRBV28 with TRBJ1-2; no definite D call. The CDR3 consists of 13 residues. V was pared by 5 bases and J by 2 bases, with 9 bases between. Germline V gene data show CDR1 as MDHEN and CDR2 as SYDVKM. The CDR3 DNA sequence: TGTGCCAGCAGTCTTACACAAAACTATGGCTACACCTTC. As protein: CASSLTQNYGYTF.

V is TRBV19 and J is TRBJ1-2; 8 bases map to TRBD1. The CDR3 sequence is 16 residues long. Germline V lookup: CDR1 LNHDA, CDR2 SQIVND (reference sequence). With 5 bases clipped from V and 1 base from J, the junction kept 9 bases outside the gene matches. CDR3 sequence (DNA): TGTGCCAGTAGTCACCTAGGGGACAGGTTTAACTATGGCTACACCTTC. Its protein product is CASSHLGDRFNYGYTF.

This clone has just one count. V gene TRBV7-9 combines with J gene TRBJ2-1; 11 bases fit TRBD2. The CDR3 has 16 residues. The V gene end was trimmed by 6 bases and the J gene end by 10 bases; junction bases not matched to a gene: 14. Germline V CDR1 and CDR2: SEHNR, FQNEAQ (reference sequence). The chain's CDR3 is CASSSPPGLAVLEQFF. CDR3 nucleotides: TGTGCCAGCAGTTCACCTCCGGGACTAGCGGTACTGGAGCAGTTCTTC.

This chain connects TRBV19 to TRBJ2-7; 8 bases line up with TRBD2. Losses at the gene ends were 5 bases for V and 2 bases for J; bases not matched to a gene: 8. Germline lookup yields CDR1 LNHDA and CDR2 SQIVND (reference sequence). The CDR3 is 15 amino acids. The CDR3 is CASSLQGGRPYEQYF. The CDR3 nucleotides are TGTGCCAGTAGTCTCCAAGGCGGGAGGCCCTACGAGCAGTACTTC.

The chain recombines TRBV10-3 with TRBJ1-2, with D maybe TRBD1 (6 bases). CDR1 ENHRY and CDR2 SYGVKD come from the germline V gene. Trimming stripped 10 bases from V and 7 bases from J, with 10 bases between. The length of the CDR3 is 10 residues. CDR3 sequence reads: CATGVGGYTF. CDR3 coding DNA: TGTGCCACAGGGGTGGGTGGCTACACCTTC.

This clone was seen more than once but under ten times. V and J are TRBV24-1 and TRBJ2-1, with 11 bases fitting TRBD1. The CDR3 covers 16 residues. The V gene end was trimmed by 8 bases and the J gene end by 7 bases; junction bases not matched to a gene: 12. The V gene's germline CDR1 is KGHDR and CDR2 SFDVKD. The CDR3 nucleotides are TGTGCCACCACCACATCGGGGACAGGGGGGTTGAATGAGCAGTTCTTC. This encodes CATTTSGTGGLNEQFF.

The chain combines TRBV7-3 with TRBJ2-1; the match to TRBD2 covers 12 bases. Germline V CDR1 and CDR2: SGHTA, FQGTGA. The CDR3 consists of 19 residues. Losses at the gene ends were 6 bases for V and 4 bases for J; bases not matched to a gene: 16. The CDR3 region is CASSFGGGLAGPPYNEQFF. In DNA, the CDR3 is TGTGCCAGCAGTTTCGGGGGCGGACTAGCGGGGCCCCCTTACAATGAGCAGTTCTTC.

This sequence joins TRBV6-6 and TRBJ2-7, with a tentative D call TRBD1 (7 bases). The CDR3 runs 14 residues. V shed 2 bases and J shed 4 bases, with 12 bases lying between them. Germline V CDR1 and CDR2: MNHNY, SVGAGI (reference sequence). CDR3 DNA sequence: TGTGCCAGCAGTTACCAGGGGGGATATTACGAGCAGTACTTC. It translates to CASSYQGGYYEQYF.

The chain has TRBV29-1 and TRBJ2-2; TRBD1 might be the D (5 bases). V lost 5 bases and J lost 1, with 8 bases in between. The CDR3 covers 13 residues. Germline CDR1 is SQVTM and CDR2 is ANQGSEA. DNA for the CDR3: TGCAGCGTTCGAACAGGGAACACCGGGGAGCTGTTTTTT. This translates into CSVRTGNTGELFF.